This T cell receptor beta chain was observed in a study of CXCR3-negative and CXCR3-positive naive CD8 T cells. Preparation of TRB cDNA libraries relied on 5' RACE carrying UMI labels. Reanalyzing the 5' RACE reads, TCRdb keeps one entry per CDR3 protein, without DNA. Its table lists over 95,000 distinct CDR3 sequences. Notes on the study in general: Comparison of naive cells showed more hydrophobic TRB CDR3s in CXCR3-positive than in CXCR3-negative naive cells.

The CDR3 totals 14 residues. In regard to this clonotype: Its antigen remains unknown.

The clonotype comes from a human donor in good health. Some clones in this sample may be carry-over from other donors' samples. The chain recombines TRBV12-3 or TRBV12-4 with TRBJ2-2; absent DNA, TCRdb's TRBD1 call cannot be checked. Sequencing was carried out using naive CXCR3+ CD8+ T cells from blood. Subset in this sample: CD45RO-CCR7+CD27+CD95- naive CD8+ T cells expressing CXCR3 (TNR3+). The CDR3: CASSLQGATGELFF.